The 27 T cell receptor beta chains below were found in one sample sequenced in a study of OX40 agonist ivuxolimab in advanced cancers. Libraries were prepared by immunoSEQ multiplex PCR; TCRdb keeps only in-frame clonotypes and omits some of them. The sample includes about 28,000 clones, less than 90% of them seen just once. The sample consisted of CD4+ or CD8+ T cells sorted from blood, taken in a trial of the OX40 agonist ivuxolimab. These receptors came from an adult with an advanced solid tumor such as melanoma, head and neck, liver or kidney cancer.

This clone has only one observation. The chain joins TRBV9 to TRBJ2-2, with TRBD2 identical over 15 bases. J gave up 6 bases and V 4 bases, and 16 bases lay outside the gene matches. The germline V gene has CDR1 SGDLS and CDR2 YYNGEE. This CDR3 is 20 amino acids long. Written as DNA, the CDR3 is TGTGCCAGCAGCTTCAGTAAGGAGGGACTAGCGGGGGGTCATTCCGGGGAGCTGTTTTTT. Translating it yields CASSFSKEGLAGGHSGELFF. Drawing the rest from reference TRBV9 and TRBJ2-2, the complete variable domain is DSGVTQTPKHLITATGQRVTLRCSPRSGDLSVYWYQQSLDQGLQFLIQYYNGEERAKGNILERFSAQQFPDLHSELNLSSLELGDSALYFCASSFSKEGLAGGHSGELFFGEGSRLTVL.

The chain recombines TRBV9 with TRBJ2-7; D tentatively reads TRBD1 or TRBD2 (6 bases each). The CDR3 runs to 14 residues. Between the trimmed V and J ends, which lost 3 bases and 0 bases, there was a span of 10 bases. CDR1 is SGDLS and CDR2 is YYNGEE in the germline V gene. The CDR3 loop is CASSGGAGSYEQYF. The CDR3, as DNA: TGTGCCAGCAGCGGGGGGGCAGGCTCCTACGAGCAGTACTTC.

CDR3 bases: TGTGCCAGCAGCTTAGCATTTCAGCGGGGCTATCCAGAGACCCAGTACTTC. Its translation is CASSLAFQRGYPETQYF. The V and J genes are TRBV7-6 and TRBJ2-5; 7 nucleotides agree with TRBD2. The CDR3 extends over 17 amino acids. Germline V gene data show CDR1 as SGHVS and CDR2 as FNYEAQ. The V segment lost 0 bases and the J segment 4 bases; nucleotides outside the gene matches: 11.

This chain connects TRBV6-7 to TRBJ2-7; D is ambiguous. TRBV6-7 is assigned to the ORF class and has an uncertain function. V lost 8 bases and J 5 bases, leaving 7 bases between the germline ends. This CDR3 region has 10 residues. CDR3 loop: CASAKNEQYF. CDR3 sequence (DNA): TGTGCCAGCGCTAAAAACGAGCAGTACTTC.

Concerning this clone: Additional DNA sequences in this sample encode the identical CDR3. The chain combines TRBV9 with TRBJ2-3, with no clear D. Trimming shortened V by 1 base and J by 4 bases, and 4 bases separated the two germline ends. This CDR3 spans 12 amino acids. CDR1 and CDR2 from the germline V gene are SGDLS and YYNGEE. The CDR3 DNA reads as TGTGCCAGCAGCGTACCCTCAGATACGCAGTATTTT. This sequence encodes CASSVPSDTQYF.

This chain connects TRBV5-4 to TRBJ2-7; D may be TRBD1 or TRBD2 (5 bases each). The V gene lost 2 bases and the J gene lost 4 bases, with 16 bases spanning the gap. Per the germline V gene, CDR1 is SGHNT and CDR2 is YYREEE (reference sequence). The CDR3 is 15 amino acids. DNA for the CDR3: TGTGCCAGCAGCTTTCCCGGGGCGCGCGCTTACGAGCAGTACTTC. It specifies CASSFPGARAYEQYF. Variable domain in full (rest from reference TRBV5-4 and TRBJ2-7): ETGVTQSPTHLIKTRGQQVTLRCSSQSGHNTVSWYQQALGQGPQFIFQYYREEENGRGNFPPRFSGLQFPNYSSELNVNALELDDSALYLCASSFPGARAYEQYFGPGTRLTVT.

This sequence joins TRBV7-9 and TRBJ1-1; 10 bases map to TRBD1. V gave up 6 bases and J gave up 3 bases; unmatched junction bases: 4. The CDR3 has 14 residues. From germline, CDR1 is SEHNR and CDR2 FQNEAQ (reference sequence). Written as DNA, the CDR3 is TGTGCCAGCAGGGTGACAGGGGGCTACACTGAAGCTTTCTTT. This translates into CASRVTGGYTEAFF.

V usage is TRBV14 and J usage is TRBJ2-2; a possible D gene is TRBD2 (6 bases). Trimming pared 1 base from V and 4 bases from J, leaving 10 bases between. The CDR3 runs to 15 residues. Germline lookup yields CDR1 SGHDN and CDR2 FVKESK. Here the CDR3 reads CASSQGAEGTGELFF. The CDR3 nucleotides read TGTGCCAGCAGCCAAGGAGCGGAGGGCACCGGGGAGCTGTTTTTT. Based on the CDR3 plus reference TRBV14 and TRBJ2-2, the full variable domain is EAGVTQFPSHSVIEKGQTVTLRCDPISGHDNLYWYRRVMGKEIKFLLHFVKESKQDESGMPNNRFLAERTGGTYSTLKVQPAELEDSGVYFCASSQGAEGTGELFFGEGSRLTVL.

This sequence joins TRBV4-1 and TRBJ2-5; 10 nucleotides match TRBD2. Germline V gene data show CDR1 as MGHRA and CDR2 as YSYEKL. Trimming at V came to 1 base and at J to 5 bases, leaving 7 bases not matched to a gene. The CDR3 runs to 16 residues. The DNA of the CDR3 is TGCGCCAGCAGCCAAGCATTAGCGGGGGGCGGGGAGACCCAGTACTTC. This translates into CASSQALAGGGETQYF.

The V gene is TRBV28, the J gene TRBJ1-5, with D unresolved. Trimming shortened V by 4 bases and J by 1 base, and 5 bases separated the two germline ends. The germline gives CDR1 MDHEN, CDR2 SYDVKM. There are 13 residues in the CDR3. CDR3 sequence reads: CASSSKSNQPQHF. CDR3 bases: TGTGCCAGCAGTTCAAAGAGCAATCAGCCCCAGCATTTT. The full variable domain, its missing parts supplied by reference TRBV28 and TRBJ1-5, is DVKVTQSSRYLVKRTGEKVFLECVQDMDHENMFWYRQDPGLGLRLIYFSYDVKMKEKGDIPEGYSVSREKKERFSLILESASTNQTSMYLCASSSKSNQPQHFGDGTRLSIL.

This clone occurred once. This chain connects TRBV19 to TRBJ2-1, with D uncertain. The V end was cut by 6 bases, the J end by 7 bases, with 13 bases between. The germline CDR1 and CDR2 sequences are LNHDA and SQIVND (reference sequence). The CDR3 runs to 13 residues. The CDR3 coding sequence is TGTGCCAGTAGCTCCCCCATTAGGAATGAGCAGTTCTTC. Protein sequence: CASSSPIRNEQFF. The full variable domain, in which reference TRBV19 and TRBJ2-1 provide the parts outside the CDR3, is DGGITQSPKYLFRKEGQNVTLSCEQNLNHDAMYWYRQDPGQGLRLIYYSQIVNDFQKGDIAEGYSVSREKKESFPLTVTSAQKNPTAFYLCASSSPIRNEQFFGPGTRLTVL.

J is TRBJ2-3 and V is TRBV9; D gene uncertain. The V gene's germline CDR1 is SGDLS and CDR2 YYNGEE. The CDR3 is 13 residues long. Trimming cost V 0 bases and J 3 bases, with 5 bases left between them. The CDR3 sequence is CASSVAITDTQYF. The CDR3 bases are TGTGCCAGCAGCGTAGCTATTACAGATACGCAGTATTTT.

The V call is TRBV13, the J call TRBJ1-6; D may be TRBD1 (5 bases). The V end lost 1 base, the J end lost 9 bases, and 19 bases lay between the germline ends. This CDR3 comprises 17 residues. Germline loops: CDR1 PRHDT, CDR2 FYEKMQ (reference sequence). The CDR3 DNA follows: TGTGCCAGCAGCTTAGAGTCTAGGGCAGGGAGTGGTTCACCCCTCCACTTT. Its protein is CASSLESRAGSGSPLHF.

The rearrangement uses TRBV14 and TRBJ1-2, with a tentative D call TRBD1 (6 bases). Germline assignment: CDR1 SGHDN and CDR2 FVKESK. The germline V and J ends were trimmed by 1 base and 6 bases, with 12 bases remaining between them. The CDR3 length is 14 residues. CDR3 sequence (DNA): TGTGCCAGCAGCCAAGCTTCAGGGGTCGATGGCTACACCTTC. Its translation is CASSQASGVDGYTF.

V and J are TRBV7-9 and TRBJ1-1; D remains unclear. The CDR3 runs 13 residues. Trimming took off 2 bases at V and 6 bases at J, with 10 bases between the two ends. From germline, CDR1 is SEHNR and CDR2 FQNEAQ (reference sequence). CDR3 in amino acids: CASSLTGWPEAFF. CDR3 bases: TGTGCCAGCAGCTTAACGGGGTGGCCTGAAGCTTTCTTT.

This chain links TRBV7-3 with TRBJ2-2; D remains ambiguous. The germline CDR1 and CDR2 sequences are SGHTA and FQGTGA. The CDR3 is 12 residues long. V lost 0 bases and J lost 6, with 2 bases in between. The chain's CDR3 is CASSLTSGELFF. In DNA form, the CDR3 reads TGTGCCAGCAGCTTAACGTCCGGGGAGCTGTTTTTT. Supplemented by reference TRBV7-3 and TRBJ2-2, the full variable domain reads GAGVSQTPSNKVTEKGKYVELRCDPISGHTALYWYRQSLGQGPEFLIYFQGTGAADDSGLPNDRFFAVRPEGSVSTLKIQRTERGDSAVYLCASSLTSGELFFGEGSRLTVL.

This clone appeared a single time. The chain is built from TRBV6-4 and TRBJ2-1, with 8 positions matching TRBD2. CDR3 size: 15 residues. Trimming removed 0 bases from V and 9 bases from J; junction bases left unmatched: 7. CDR1 and CDR2 (germline): MRHNA, SNTAGT. CDR3 DNA sequence: TGTGCCAGCAGTGACTCAATGGCGGGGGGTAGTGAGCAGTTCTTC. Translated: CASSDSMAGGSEQFF.

V and J are TRBV30 and TRBJ1-1; TRBD1 matches 7 bases. The CDR3 runs to 15 residues. Trimming cost V 2 bases and J 3 bases; bases outside gene matches: 9. Germline CDR1 GTSNPN, CDR2 SVGIG (reference sequence). In DNA form, the CDR3 reads TGTGCCTGGAGTTTTCGGACAGGAGAGGACACTGAAGCTTTCTTT. Encoded protein: CAWSFRTGEDTEAFF.

The genes are TRBV30 and TRBJ1-4; D not resolved. CDR3 length: 12 amino acids. V was pared by 0 bases and J by 5 bases, with 4 bases between. Germline V gives CDR1 GTSNPN, CDR2 SVGIG (reference sequence). This chain's CDR3 is CAWSVGNEKLFF. DNA of the CDR3: TGTGCCTGGAGTGTAGGGAATGAAAAACTGTTTTTT.

The chain combines TRBV4-1 with TRBJ1-1; 7 bases line up with TRBD1. The junction had 7 bases not matched to a gene; V was cut back by 5 bases and J by 1 base. The CDR3 is made up of 15 amino acids. Germline V gene sequence: CDR1 MGHRA, CDR2 YSYEKL. The CDR3 DNA sequence: TGCGCCAGCAGCTTCCGGGACAGAGCGAACACTGAAGCTTTCTTT. Protein sequence: CASSFRDRANTEAFF.

The rearrangement uses TRBV18 and TRBJ2-5; 8 bases map to TRBD2. Germline values: CDR1 KGHSH, CDR2 LQKENI. This CDR3 contains 16 residues. V was pared by 0 bases and J by 8 bases, with 11 bases of the junction left unmatched. CDR3 loop: CASSPPIAGLEFTQYF. For the CDR3, the DNA is TGTGCCAGCTCACCACCAATAGCGGGGCTCGAGTTTACCCAGTACTTC. Complete variable domain (other parts from reference TRBV18 and TRBJ2-5): NAGVMQNPRHLVRRRGQEARLRCSPMKGHSHVYWYRQLPEEGLKFMVYLQKENIIDESGMPKERFSAEFPKEGPSILRIQQVVRGDSAAYFCASSPPIAGLEFTQYFGPGTRLLVL.

The chain has TRBV11-2 and TRBJ1-2, with no clear D. This CDR3 is built from 16 residues. Trimming took 1 base from V and 8 from J, leaving 20 bases between them. Germline V CDR1 and CDR2: SGHAT, FQNNGV. The CDR3 DNA reads as TGTGCCAGCAGCTTAGGTGTAGGTGGCCTCGTGGGCGGCTACACCTTC. It is translated as CASSLGVGGLVGGYTF.

V gene TRBV28 combines with J gene TRBJ2-2, with TRBD1 matching 8 bases. Per germline, CDR1 MDHEN and CDR2 SYDVKM. This CDR3 has 16 amino acids. V shed 3 bases and J 6 bases; nucleotides not matched to a gene: 9. This CDR3 is CASSFGGQGLAGELFF. CDR3 DNA: TGTGCCAGCAGTTTTGGAGGACAGGGTCTCGCCGGGGAGCTGTTTTTT.

The V and J genes are TRBV7-2 and TRBJ2-4; 8 bases map to TRBD1. Germline V gene data show CDR1 as SGHTA and CDR2 as FQGNSA. This CDR3 is 15 amino acids long. V dropped 5 bases and J dropped 5; count of bases not matched to a gene: 8. The CDR3 DNA is TGTGCCAGCAGCCTGACAGGGGACCCCCAAAACATTCAGTACTTC. Amino acid sequence: CASSLTGDPQNIQYF.

The chain couples TRBV6-6 to TRBJ2-7, with D unclear. Germline CDR1 and CDR2: MNHNY and SVGAGI (reference sequence). Between the trimmed V and J ends, which lost 3 bases and 4 bases, there was a span of 10 bases. This CDR3 spans 13 amino acids. CDR3 nucleotides: TGTGCCAGCAGTTATTTAGGAAATTACGAGCAGTACTTC. The encoded protein is CASSYLGNYEQYF.

The chain recombines TRBV28 with TRBJ1-1; 9 nucleotides align to TRBD1. From germline, CDR1 is MDHEN and CDR2 SYDVKM. The V and J ends lost 6 bases and 5 bases, in that order; junction bases with no gene match: 10. The CDR3 is 15 residues long. The CDR3 bases are TGTGCCAGCAGATCCGAGGACAGGGGACGAACTGAAGCTTTCTTT. It translates to CASRSEDRGRTEAFF. The full variable domain, rest sourced from reference TRBV28 and TRBJ1-1, is DVKVTQSSRYLVKRTGEKVFLECVQDMDHENMFWYRQDPGLGLRLIYFSYDVKMKEKGDIPEGYSVSREKKERFSLILESASTNQTSMYLCASRSEDRGRTEAFFGQGTRLTVV.

The gene calls are TRBV13 and TRBJ2-1, with 9 bases identical to TRBD2. The CDR3 runs 15 residues. CDR1 is PRHDT, CDR2 FYEKMQ, per germline (reference sequence). V shed 5 bases, J shed 8 bases, and the junction held 10 bases outside the gene matches. This CDR3 reads CASSPQRGVSDEQFF. The CDR3 DNA is TGTGCCAGCAGCCCCCAGCGGGGGGTTTCTGATGAGCAGTTCTTC.